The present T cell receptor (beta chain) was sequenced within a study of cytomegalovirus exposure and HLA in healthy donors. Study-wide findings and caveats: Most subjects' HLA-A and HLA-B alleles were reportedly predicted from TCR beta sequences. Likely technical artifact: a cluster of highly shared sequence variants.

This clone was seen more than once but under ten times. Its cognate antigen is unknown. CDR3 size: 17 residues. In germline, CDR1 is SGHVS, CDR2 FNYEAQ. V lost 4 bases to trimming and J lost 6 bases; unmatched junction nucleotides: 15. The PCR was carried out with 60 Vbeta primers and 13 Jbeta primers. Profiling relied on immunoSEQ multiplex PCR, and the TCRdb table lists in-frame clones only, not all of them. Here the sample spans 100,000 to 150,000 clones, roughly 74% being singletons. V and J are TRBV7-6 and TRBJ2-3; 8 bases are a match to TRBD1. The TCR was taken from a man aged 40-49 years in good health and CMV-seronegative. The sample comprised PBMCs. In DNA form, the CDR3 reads TGTGCCAGCAGCTCAGAACCCGGACAGGGAGGTTATGATACGCAGTATTTT. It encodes CASSSEPGQGGYDTQYF.